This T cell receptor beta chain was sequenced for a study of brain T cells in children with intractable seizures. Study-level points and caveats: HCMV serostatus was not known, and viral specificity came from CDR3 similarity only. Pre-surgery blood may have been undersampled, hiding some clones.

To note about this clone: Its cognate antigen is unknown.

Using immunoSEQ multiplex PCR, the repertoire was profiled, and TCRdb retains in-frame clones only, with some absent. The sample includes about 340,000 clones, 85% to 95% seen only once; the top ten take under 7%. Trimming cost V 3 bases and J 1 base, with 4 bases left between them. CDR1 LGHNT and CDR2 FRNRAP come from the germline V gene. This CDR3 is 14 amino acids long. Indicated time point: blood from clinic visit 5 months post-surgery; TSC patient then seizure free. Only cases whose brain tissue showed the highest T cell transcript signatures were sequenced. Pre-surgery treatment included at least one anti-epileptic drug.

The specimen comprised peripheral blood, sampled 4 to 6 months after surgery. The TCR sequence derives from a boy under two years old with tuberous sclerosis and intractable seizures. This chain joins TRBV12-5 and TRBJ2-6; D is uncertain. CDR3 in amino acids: CASGFRSGANVLTF. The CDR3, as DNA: TGTGCTAGTGGTTTCCGGTCTGGGGCCAACGTCCTGACTTTC.